A few counts support the clone carrying this T cell receptor beta chain. The target antigen is unknown. These data are taken from a study of cytomegalovirus exposure and HLA in healthy donors. Study-wide results and limits: Later analysis reportedly placed an Asian-associated ancestry cluster below the approximately 650-donor mean in N-insertions.

PCR involved 60 Vbeta and 13 Jbeta primers. Some clones are missing from TCRdb's copy, which holds only in-frame ones; the method was immunoSEQ multiplex PCR. The sample shows nearly 110,000 clones, roughly two thirds of them seen only once. The material sequenced was PBMCs. The sequence was obtained from a female donor in good health and CMV-seronegative.

CDR3 sequence reads: CASSWSGTSGADEQFF. In nucleotides, the CDR3 is TGCGCCAGCAGCTGGTCCGGGACTAGCGGGGCGGATGAGCAGTTCTTC. V gene TRBV5-1 combines with J gene TRBJ2-1; 13 positions agree with TRBD2. Trimming at V came to 3 bases and at J to 8 bases, leaving 8 bases not matched to a gene. The V gene's germline CDR1 is SGHRS and CDR2 YFSETQ. The CDR3 extends over 16 amino acids. Full variable domain (missing parts from reference TRBV5-1 and TRBJ2-1): KAGVTQTPRYLIKTRGQQVTLSCSPISGHRSVSWYQQTPGQGLQFLFEYFSETQRNKGNFPGRFSGRQFSNSRSEMNVSTLELGDSALYLCASSWSGTSGADEQFFGPGTRLTVL.